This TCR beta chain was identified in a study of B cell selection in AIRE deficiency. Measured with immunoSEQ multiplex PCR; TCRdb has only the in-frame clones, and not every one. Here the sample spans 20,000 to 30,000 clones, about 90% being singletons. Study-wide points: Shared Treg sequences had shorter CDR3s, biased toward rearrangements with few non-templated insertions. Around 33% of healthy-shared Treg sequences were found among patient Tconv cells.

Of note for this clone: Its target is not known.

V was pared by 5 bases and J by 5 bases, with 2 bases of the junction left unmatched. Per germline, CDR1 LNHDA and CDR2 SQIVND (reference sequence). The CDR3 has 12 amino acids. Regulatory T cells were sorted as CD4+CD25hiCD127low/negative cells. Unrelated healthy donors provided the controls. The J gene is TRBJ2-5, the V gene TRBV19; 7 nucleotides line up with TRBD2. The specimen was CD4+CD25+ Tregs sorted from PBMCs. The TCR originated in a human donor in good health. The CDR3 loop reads CASSLAGETQYF. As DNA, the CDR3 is TGTGCCAGTAGTTTAGCGGGCGAGACCCAGTACTTC. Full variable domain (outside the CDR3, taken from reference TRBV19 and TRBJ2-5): DGGITQSPKYLFRKEGQNVTLSCEQNLNHDAMYWYRQDPGQGLRLIYYSQIVNDFQKGDIAEGYSVSREKKESFPLTVTSAQKNPTAFYLCASSLAGETQYFGPGTRLLVL.